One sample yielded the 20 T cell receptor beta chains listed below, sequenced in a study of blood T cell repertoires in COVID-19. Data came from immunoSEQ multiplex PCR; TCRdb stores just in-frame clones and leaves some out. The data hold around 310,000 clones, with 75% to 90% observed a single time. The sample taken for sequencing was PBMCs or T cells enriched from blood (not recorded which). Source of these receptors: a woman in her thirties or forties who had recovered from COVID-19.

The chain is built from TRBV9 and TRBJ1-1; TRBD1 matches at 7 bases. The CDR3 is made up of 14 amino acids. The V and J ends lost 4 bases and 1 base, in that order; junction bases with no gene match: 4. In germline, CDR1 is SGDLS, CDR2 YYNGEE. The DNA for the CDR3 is TGTGCCAGCAGCTTTGGACAGGAGAACACTGAAGCTTTCTTT. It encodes CASSFGQENTEAFF.

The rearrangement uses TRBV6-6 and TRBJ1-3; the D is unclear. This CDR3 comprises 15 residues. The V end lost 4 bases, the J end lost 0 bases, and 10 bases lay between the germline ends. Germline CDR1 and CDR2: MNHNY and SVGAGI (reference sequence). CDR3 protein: CASSWETRSGNTIYF. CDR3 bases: TGTGCCAGCAGTTGGGAGACTCGCTCTGGAAACACCATATATTTT.

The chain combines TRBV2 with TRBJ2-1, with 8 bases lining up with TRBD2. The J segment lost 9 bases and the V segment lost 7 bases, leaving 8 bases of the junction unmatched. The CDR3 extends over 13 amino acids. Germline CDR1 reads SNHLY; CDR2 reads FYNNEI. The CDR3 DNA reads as TGTGCCAGCATTGAGCGGGAGTATAGTGAGCAGTTCTTC. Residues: CASIEREYSEQFF.

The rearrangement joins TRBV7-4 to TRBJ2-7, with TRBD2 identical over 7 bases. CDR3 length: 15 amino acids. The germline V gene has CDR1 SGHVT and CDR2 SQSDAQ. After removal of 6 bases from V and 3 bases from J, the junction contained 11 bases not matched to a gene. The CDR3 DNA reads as TGTGCCAGCAGTTCCCTCCGCCCGGGGGGCTACGAGCAGTACTTC. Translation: CASSSLRPGGYEQYF. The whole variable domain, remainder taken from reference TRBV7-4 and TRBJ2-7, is GAGVSQSPRYKVAKRGRDVALRCDSISGHVTLYWYRQTLGQGSEVLTYSQSDAQRDKSGRPSGRFSAERPERSVSTLKIQRTEQGDSAVYLCASSSLRPGGYEQYFGPGTRLTVT.

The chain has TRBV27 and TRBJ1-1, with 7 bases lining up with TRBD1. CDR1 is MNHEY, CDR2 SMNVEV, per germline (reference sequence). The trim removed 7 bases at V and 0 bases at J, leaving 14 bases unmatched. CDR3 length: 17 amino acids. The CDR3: CASMRRTGTNMNTEAFF. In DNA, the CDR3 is TGTGCCAGCATGAGAAGGACAGGAACGAACATGAACACTGAAGCTTTCTTT.

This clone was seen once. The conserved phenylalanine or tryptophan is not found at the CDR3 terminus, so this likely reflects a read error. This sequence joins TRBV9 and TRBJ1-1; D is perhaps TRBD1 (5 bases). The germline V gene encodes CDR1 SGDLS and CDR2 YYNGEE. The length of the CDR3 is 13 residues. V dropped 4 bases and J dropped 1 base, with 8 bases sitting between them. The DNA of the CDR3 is TGTGCCAGCAGCCTTGACAGGAACACTGAAGCTTTCCTT. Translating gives CASSLDRNTEAFL.

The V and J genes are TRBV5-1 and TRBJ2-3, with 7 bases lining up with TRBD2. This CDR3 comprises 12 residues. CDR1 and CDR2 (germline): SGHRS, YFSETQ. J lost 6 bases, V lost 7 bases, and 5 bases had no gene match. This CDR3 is CASRWEGDTQYF. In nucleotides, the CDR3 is TGCGCCAGCCGCTGGGAGGGGGATACGCAGTATTTT. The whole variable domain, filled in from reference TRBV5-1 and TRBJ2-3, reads KAGVTQTPRYLIKTRGQQVTLSCSPISGHRSVSWYQQTPGQGLQFLFEYFSETQRNKGNFPGRFSGRQFSNSRSEMNVSTLELGDSALYLCASRWEGDTQYFGPGTRLTVL.

This CDR3 reads CASSPLPVAGGVRGQYF. CDR3 DNA sequence: TGTGCCAGCAGCCCACTCCCCGTTGCGGGAGGGGTAAGGGGGCAGTACTTC. The V call is TRBV11-2, the J call TRBJ2-7; 9 nucleotides align to TRBD2. J lost 9 bases, V lost 5 bases, and 20 bases had no gene match. The germline gives CDR1 SGHAT, CDR2 FQNNGV. There are 17 residues in the CDR3.

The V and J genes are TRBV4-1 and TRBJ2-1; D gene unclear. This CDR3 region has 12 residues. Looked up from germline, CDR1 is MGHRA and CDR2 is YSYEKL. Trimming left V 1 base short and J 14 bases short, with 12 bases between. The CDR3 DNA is TGCGCCAGCAGCCAAGGGAACTACCCGGAGTTCTTC. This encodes CASSQGNYPEFF.

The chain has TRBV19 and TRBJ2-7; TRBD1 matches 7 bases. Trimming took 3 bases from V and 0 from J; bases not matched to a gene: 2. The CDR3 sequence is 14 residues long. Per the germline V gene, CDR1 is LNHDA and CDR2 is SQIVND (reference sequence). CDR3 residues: CASSIGTDSYEQYF. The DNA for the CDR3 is TGTGCCAGTAGTATCGGGACAGACTCCTACGAGCAGTACTTC.

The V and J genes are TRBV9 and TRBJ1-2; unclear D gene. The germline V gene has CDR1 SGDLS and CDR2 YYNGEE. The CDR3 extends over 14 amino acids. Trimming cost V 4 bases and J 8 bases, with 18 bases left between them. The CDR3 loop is CASSSRGDSLGYTF. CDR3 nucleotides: TGTGCCAGCAGCTCCCGTGGCGACTCCTTAGGCTACACCTTC.

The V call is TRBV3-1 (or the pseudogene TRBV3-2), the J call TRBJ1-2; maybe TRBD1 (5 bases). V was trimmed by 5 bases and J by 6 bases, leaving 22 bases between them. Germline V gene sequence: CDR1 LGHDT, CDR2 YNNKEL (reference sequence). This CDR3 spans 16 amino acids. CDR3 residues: CASSIYSVGDLHGYTF. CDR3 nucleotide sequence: TGTGCCAGCAGCATTTATTCGGTAGGGGATTTACATGGCTACACCTTC.

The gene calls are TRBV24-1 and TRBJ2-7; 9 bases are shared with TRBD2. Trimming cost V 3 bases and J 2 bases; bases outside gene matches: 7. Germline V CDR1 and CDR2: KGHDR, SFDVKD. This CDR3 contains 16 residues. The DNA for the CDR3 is TGTGCCACCAGTGATCCCGGTAGCGGGAGACCCTACGAGCAGTACTTC. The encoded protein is CATSDPGSGRPYEQYF.

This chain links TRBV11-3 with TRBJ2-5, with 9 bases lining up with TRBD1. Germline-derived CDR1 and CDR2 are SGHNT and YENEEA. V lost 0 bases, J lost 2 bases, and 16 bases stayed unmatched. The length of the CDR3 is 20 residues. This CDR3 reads CASSLEGTGYEAGSQETQYF. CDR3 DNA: TGTGCCAGCAGCTTAGAGGGGACAGGGTACGAAGCGGGCTCACAAGAGACCCAGTACTTC.

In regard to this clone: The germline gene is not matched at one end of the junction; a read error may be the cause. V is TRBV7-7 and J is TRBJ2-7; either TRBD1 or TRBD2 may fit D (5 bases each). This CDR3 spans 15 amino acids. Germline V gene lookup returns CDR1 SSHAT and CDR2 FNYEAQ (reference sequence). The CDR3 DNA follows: TGTGCTAGCAGCTTAGCGCAGGGCCCGAACTACGAGCAGTACTTC. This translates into CASSLAQGPNYEQYF. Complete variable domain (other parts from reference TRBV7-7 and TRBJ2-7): GAGVSQSPRYKVTKRGQDVTLRCDPISSHATLYWYQQALGQGPEFLTYFNYEAQPDKSGLPSDRFSAERPEGSISTLTIQRTEQRDSAMYRCASSLAQGPNYEQYFGPGTRLTVT.

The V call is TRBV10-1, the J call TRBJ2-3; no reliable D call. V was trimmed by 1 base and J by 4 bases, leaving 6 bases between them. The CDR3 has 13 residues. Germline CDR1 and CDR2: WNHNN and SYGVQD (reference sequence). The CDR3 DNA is TGCGCCAGCAGTGAGTTAGTGGCAGATACGCAGTATTTT. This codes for CASSELVADTQYF.

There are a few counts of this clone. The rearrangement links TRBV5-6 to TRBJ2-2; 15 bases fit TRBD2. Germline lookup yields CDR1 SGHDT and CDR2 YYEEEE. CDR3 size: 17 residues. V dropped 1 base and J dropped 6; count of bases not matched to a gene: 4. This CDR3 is CASSLWTSGRAAGELFF. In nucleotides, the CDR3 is TGTGCCAGCAGCTTGTGGACTAGCGGGAGGGCCGCCGGGGAGCTGTTTTTT.

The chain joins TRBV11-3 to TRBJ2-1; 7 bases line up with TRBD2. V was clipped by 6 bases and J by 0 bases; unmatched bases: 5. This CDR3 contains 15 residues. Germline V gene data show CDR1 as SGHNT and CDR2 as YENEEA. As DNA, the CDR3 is TGTGCCAGCAGTAAGCGGGATTCCTCCTACAATGAGCAGTTCTTC. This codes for CASSKRDSSYNEQFF.

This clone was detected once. The CDR3 reads CSVESREGYNEQFF. CDR3 nucleotides: TGCAGCGTTGAGTCGCGGGAGGGATACAATGAGCAGTTCTTC. The chain joins TRBV29-1 to TRBJ2-1; TRBD2 aligns across 9 bases. V was clipped by 3 bases and J by 4 bases; unmatched bases: 4. This CDR3 has 14 amino acids. CDR1 and CDR2 from the germline V gene are SQVTM and ANQGSEA.

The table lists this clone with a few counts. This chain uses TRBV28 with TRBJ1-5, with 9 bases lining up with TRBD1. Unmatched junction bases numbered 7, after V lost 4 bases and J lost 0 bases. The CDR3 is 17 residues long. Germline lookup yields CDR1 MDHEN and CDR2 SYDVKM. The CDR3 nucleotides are TGTGCCAGCAGTTGGGACAGGGTCCTTTCTAGCAATCAGCCCCAGCATTTT. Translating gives CASSWDRVLSSNQPQHF.